One T cell receptor (beta chain) is described in this entry. The antigen is not known. Version v3.0 of the immunoSEQ assay was performed at survey level. The study targeted 40,000-50,000 T-cell genomes per sample in sequencing. Clones were sequenced by immunoSEQ multiplex PCR, and TCRdb holds only the in-frame ones, with some missing. Among about 40,000 clones, 86% were seen once, and the ten largest hold roughly 4%. All donors provided no fewer than one pre-ART and no fewer than two post-ART PBMC samples. This entry belongs to a study of long-term antiretroviral therapy in people with HIV. Findings of the study overall: Control repertoires displayed wider CDR3 length ranges than the HIV repertoires.

The V and J ends lost 0 bases and 7 bases, in that order; junction bases with no gene match: 8. Germline-derived CDR1 and CDR2 are SGHRS and YFSETQ. The CDR3 covers 17 residues. The material was unsorted PBMCs, obtained 1.2 years after starting antiretroviral therapy. The chain carries TRBV5-1 and TRBJ1-6; 9 nucleotides align to TRBD1. The receptor comes from a woman between 45 and 60 years old with HIV. The CDR3 coding sequence is TGCGCCAGCAGCTTGGCCATCGAGACAGGGGGGAATTCACCCCTCCACTTT. This sequence encodes CASSLAIETGGNSPLHF.